The clone carrying this T cell receptor (beta chain) was observed a few times. The antigen is not known. This sequence may be a read error, since a much larger clone differs from it by one base. The sample originates from a study of CD8+CD57+ T cells in acquired aplastic anemia. Turning to the study itself: The study obtained an average of about 3.1 ug of DNA from sorted CD4+ and CD8+ cells. For CD4+ cells, healthy donors had an average of about 9.9 million reads. The study's findings and limits: Controls did not differ significantly from patients in CD8+ Simpson's diversity.

This CDR3 comprises 15 residues. Germline values: CDR1 SGHAT, CDR2 FQNNGV. Trimming cost V 8 bases and J 1 base; bases outside gene matches: 7. The study profiled TCR beta VDJ and CDR3 using genomic DNA as template. Via MiXCR, TCRdb re-called the reads, giving one row per CDR3 protein. The repertoire includes a few hundred thousand distinct CDR3 sequences, 34% of them detected once, and around 1.1% sits in the top ten. The chain couples TRBV11-2 to TRBJ2-3; 9 bases fit TRBD1. Sequenced input: sorted CD4+, CD8+, or CD8+CD57+ T cells (not recorded which) from PBMCs. The clonotype comes from a human donor in good health, serving as a control. This chain's CDR3 is CASGLRTGGTDTQYF. The DNA for the CDR3 is TGTGCCAGCGGCCTGCGGACAGGGGGCACAGATACGCAGTATTTT.